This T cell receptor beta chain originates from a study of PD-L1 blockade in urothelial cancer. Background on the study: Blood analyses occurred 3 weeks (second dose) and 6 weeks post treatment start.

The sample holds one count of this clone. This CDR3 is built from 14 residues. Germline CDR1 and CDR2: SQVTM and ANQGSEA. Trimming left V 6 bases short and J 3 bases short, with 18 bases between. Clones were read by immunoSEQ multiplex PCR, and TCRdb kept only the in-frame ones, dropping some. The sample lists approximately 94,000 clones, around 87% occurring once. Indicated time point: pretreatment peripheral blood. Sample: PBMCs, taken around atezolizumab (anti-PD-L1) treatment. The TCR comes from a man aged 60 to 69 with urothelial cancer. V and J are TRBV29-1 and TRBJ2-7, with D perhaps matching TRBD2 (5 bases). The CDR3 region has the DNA TGCAGCGTGGCCCCTGGCGGGTGGGTCTACGAGCAGTACTTC. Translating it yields CSVAPGGWVYEQYF.